This entry lists 23 T cell receptor beta chains sequenced from one sample in a study of T cells expressing NK-cell markers. Each CDR3 protein gets one entry in TCRdb, which reprocessed the 5' RACE reads and gives no DNA. The sample holds 400,000 to 500,000 distinct CDR3 sequences. Sequenced: blood T cells: a sorted CD56 or NKG2C T cell subset, CD4+ or CD8+ T cells, or bulk PBMC T cells (not recorded which). The receptors come from a woman aged 18 to 69 in good health.

The chain combines TRBV18 with TRBJ1-1; the D gene TCRdb calls, TRBD1, cannot be checked with no DNA. The germline V gene has CDR1 KGHSH and CDR2 LQKENI. This CDR3 region has 15 residues. CDR3 in amino acids: CASSPTGGMNTEAFF.

The chain uses TRBV5-1 and TRBJ2-1; TCRdb's D gene call, TRBD2, goes unchecked for lack of DNA. The CDR3 has 17 amino acids. CDR1 and CDR2 (germline): SGHRS, YFSETQ. CDR3 amino acids: CASSLFPSGGSYNEQFF.

This chain links TRBV15 with TRBJ2-1; TCRdb returns TRBD2, unconfirmable since there is no DNA. Per germline, CDR1 LNHNV and CDR2 YYDKDF (reference sequence). This CDR3 has 15 amino acids. CDR3 protein: CATSRQLGSYNEQFF.

Here the CDR3 reads CASSQDGDTNQPQHF. The chain couples TRBV4-2 to TRBJ1-5. CDR1 is LGHNA, CDR2 YNFKEQ, per germline. The length of the CDR3 is 15 residues.

The chain uses TRBV4-3 and TRBJ2-1; TCRdb proposes TRBD1, but this gene call is untestable without DNA. CDR1 and CDR2 from the germline V gene are LGHNA and YSLEER. The CDR3 loop spans 14 amino acids. CDR3 loop: CASSSQRQVTEQFF.

The chain employs TRBV20-1 and TRBJ2-3; TCRdb's D gene call, TRBD1, goes unchecked for lack of DNA. Germline V gene sequence: CDR1 DFQATT, CDR2 SNEGSKA (reference sequence). The CDR3 consists of 14 residues. The CDR3 is CSERGRSSTDTQYF.

CDR3 loop: CSAPGPWVGIQYF. The rearrangement links TRBV20-1 to TRBJ2-4; no DNA is available, so the TRBD1 call from TCRdb remains unchecked. Germline values: CDR1 DFQATT, CDR2 SNEGSKA (reference sequence). The CDR3 is 13 amino acids.

The chain is built from TRBV7-9 and TRBJ1-4. In germline, CDR1 is SEHNR, CDR2 FQNEAQ (reference sequence). CDR3 size: 12 residues. The CDR3 sequence is CASSPPNEKLFF.

V and J are TRBV27 and TRBJ1-3. Germline CDR1 MNHEY, CDR2 SMNVEV (reference sequence). This CDR3 has 14 amino acids. CDR3 loop: CASSLRGVGNTIYF.

The chain couples TRBV12-3 or TRBV12-4 to TRBJ2-3. CDR3 length equals 11 residues. CDR3 loop: CASSPEDTQYF.

V and J are TRBV12-3 or TRBV12-4 and TRBJ1-6. The CDR3 is 11 residues long. This CDR3 is CASSFDSPLHF.

The chain joins TRBV6-5 to TRBJ2-1. Germline V gene lookup returns CDR1 MNHEY and CDR2 SVGAGI. The CDR3 spans 16 residues. CDR3 loop: CASVDIAKFLYNEQFF.

This sequence joins TRBV10-3 and TRBJ2-7; TCRdb gives TRBD1 as the D gene, but with no DNA this cannot be confirmed. The CDR3 runs 14 residues. The germline V gene encodes CDR1 ENHRY and CDR2 SYGVKD. The CDR3 spells CAISDGDGSYEQYF.

The V gene is TRBV2, the J gene TRBJ1-5. From germline, CDR1 is SNHLY and CDR2 FYNNEI. The CDR3 sequence is 13 residues long. The CDR3 is CASRPSGNQPQHF.

The rearrangement uses TRBV5-5 and TRBJ2-4; lacking DNA, the TRBD1 call made by TCRdb goes unchecked. The V gene's germline CDR1 is SGHKS and CDR2 YYEKEE (reference sequence). There are 15 residues in the CDR3. CDR3 sequence reads: CASSLADGHPNIQYF.

The chain has TRBV5-1 and TRBJ1-1. The CDR3 consists of 15 residues. Germline CDR1 is SGHRS and CDR2 is YFSETQ. CDR3 in amino acids: CASSLFWFGNTEAFF.

The chain is built from TRBV28 and TRBJ2-1; the TCRdb D gene call, TRBD2, has no DNA to confirm it. Germline CDR1 and CDR2: MDHEN and SYDVKM. This CDR3 region has 16 residues. The CDR3 loop reads CASSSTLAGPYNEQFF.

The chain joins TRBV24-1 to TRBJ1-1. The germline V gene has CDR1 KGHDR and CDR2 SFDVKD. The CDR3 runs to 11 residues. CDR3 protein: CATRENTEAFF.

The chain is built from TRBV4-1 and TRBJ2-2. Germline-derived CDR1 and CDR2 are MGHRA and YSYEKL. CDR3 length equals 16 residues. CDR3 in amino acids: CASSQISQANTGELFF.

The V call is TRBV12-3 or TRBV12-4, the J call TRBJ2-5; TCRdb picks TRBD1, but there is no DNA to check that call. The CDR3 is made up of 13 amino acids. The CDR3 sequence: CASRSDRGETQYF.

This sequence joins TRBV29-1 and TRBJ2-1; TCRdb's D call, TRBD2, is unchecked because there is no DNA. There are 12 residues in the CDR3. Looked up from germline, CDR1 is SQVTM and CDR2 is ANQGSEA. The CDR3 loop reads CSVGSGGHEQFF.

This sequence joins TRBV7-9 and TRBJ1-2. The CDR3 has 12 amino acids. Germline V lookup: CDR1 SEHNR, CDR2 FQNEAQ (reference sequence). This CDR3 reads CASSLEQHGYTF.

The rearrangement joins TRBV20-1 to TRBJ2-2; TCRdb gives TRBD1 as the D gene, but with no DNA this cannot be confirmed. Germline CDR1 DFQATT, CDR2 SNEGSKA (reference sequence). The CDR3 loop spans 14 amino acids. CDR3 sequence reads: CSAGDTVNTGELFF.